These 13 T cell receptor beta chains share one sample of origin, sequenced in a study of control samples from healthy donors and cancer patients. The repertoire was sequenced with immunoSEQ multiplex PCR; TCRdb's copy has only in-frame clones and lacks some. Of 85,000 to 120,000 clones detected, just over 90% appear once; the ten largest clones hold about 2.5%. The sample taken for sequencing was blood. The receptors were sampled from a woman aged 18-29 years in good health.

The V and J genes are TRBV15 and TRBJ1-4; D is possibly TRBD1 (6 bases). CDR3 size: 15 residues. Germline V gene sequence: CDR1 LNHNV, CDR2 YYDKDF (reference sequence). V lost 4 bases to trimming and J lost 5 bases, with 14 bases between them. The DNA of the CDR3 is TGTGCCACCAGCACAACAGGGTCTCACAATGAAAAACTGTTTTTT. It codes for CATSTTGSHNEKLFF.

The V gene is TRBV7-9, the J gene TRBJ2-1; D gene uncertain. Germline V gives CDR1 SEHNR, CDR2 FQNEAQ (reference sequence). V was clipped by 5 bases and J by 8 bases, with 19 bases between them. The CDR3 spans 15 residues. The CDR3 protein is CASSQGSASSYEQFF. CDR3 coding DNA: TGTGCCAGCAGCCAAGGGTCTGCTAGTTCATATGAGCAGTTCTTC.

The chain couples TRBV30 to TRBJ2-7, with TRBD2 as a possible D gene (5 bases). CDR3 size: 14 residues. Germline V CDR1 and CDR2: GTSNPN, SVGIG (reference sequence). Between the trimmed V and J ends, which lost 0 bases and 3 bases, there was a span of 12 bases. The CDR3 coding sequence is TGTGCCTGGAGTGTGGGAGTCCGAGTCTACGAGCAGTACTTC. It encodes CAWSVGVRVYEQYF.

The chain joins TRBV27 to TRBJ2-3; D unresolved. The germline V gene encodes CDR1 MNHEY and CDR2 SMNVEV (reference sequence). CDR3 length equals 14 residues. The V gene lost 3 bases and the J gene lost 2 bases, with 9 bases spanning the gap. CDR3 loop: CASSFLLPTDTQYF. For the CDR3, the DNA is TGTGCCAGCAGTTTCTTACTCCCCACAGATACGCAGTATTTT.

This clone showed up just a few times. This CDR3 is CSVDVWWDTEAFF. The CDR3 coding sequence is TGCAGCGTTGATGTGTGGTGGGACACTGAAGCTTTCTTT. This chain links TRBV29-1 with TRBJ1-1; no firm D call. Trimming left V 3 bases short and J 3 bases short, with 11 bases between. Germline V CDR1 and CDR2: SQVTM, ANQGSEA. This CDR3 comprises 13 residues.

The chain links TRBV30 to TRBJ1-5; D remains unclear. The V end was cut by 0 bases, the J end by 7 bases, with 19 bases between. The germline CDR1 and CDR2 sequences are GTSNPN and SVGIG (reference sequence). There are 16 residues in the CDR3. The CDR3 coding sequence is TGTGCCTGGAGTGTGGTTTCCATAAATAGTGTCCAGCCCCAGCATTTT. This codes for CAWSVVSINSVQPQHF. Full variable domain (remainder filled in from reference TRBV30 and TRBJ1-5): SQTIHQWPATLVQPVGSPLSLECTVEGTSNPNLYWYRQAAGRGLQLLFYSVGIGQISSEVPQNLSASRPQDRQFILSSKKLLLSDSGFYLCAWSVVSINSVQPQHFGDGTRLSIL.

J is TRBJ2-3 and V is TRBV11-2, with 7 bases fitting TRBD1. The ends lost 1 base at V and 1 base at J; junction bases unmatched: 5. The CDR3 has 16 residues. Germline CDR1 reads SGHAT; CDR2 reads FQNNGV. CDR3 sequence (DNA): TGTGCCAGCAGCTTAGGCCTGACAGGGCGCACAGATACGCAGTATTTT. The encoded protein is CASSLGLTGRTDTQYF.

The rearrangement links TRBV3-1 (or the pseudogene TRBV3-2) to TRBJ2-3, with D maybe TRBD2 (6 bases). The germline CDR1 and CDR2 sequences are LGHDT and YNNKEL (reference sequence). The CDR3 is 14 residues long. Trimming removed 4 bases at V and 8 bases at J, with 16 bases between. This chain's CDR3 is CASSPVGGPGTQYF. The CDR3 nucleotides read TGTGCCAGCAGCCCCGTGGGGGGACCAGGTACGCAGTATTTT.

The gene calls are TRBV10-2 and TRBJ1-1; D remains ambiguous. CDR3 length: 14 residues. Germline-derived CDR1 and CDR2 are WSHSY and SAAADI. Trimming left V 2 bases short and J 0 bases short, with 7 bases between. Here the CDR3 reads CASSERSMNTEAFF. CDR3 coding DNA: TGCGCCAGCAGTGAGAGAAGTATGAACACTGAAGCTTTCTTT.

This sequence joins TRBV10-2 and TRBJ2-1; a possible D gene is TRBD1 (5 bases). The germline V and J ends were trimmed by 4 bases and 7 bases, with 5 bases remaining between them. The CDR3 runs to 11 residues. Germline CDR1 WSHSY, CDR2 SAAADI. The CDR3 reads CASSAGNEQFF. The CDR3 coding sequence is TGCGCCAGCAGTGCAGGGAATGAGCAGTTCTTC.

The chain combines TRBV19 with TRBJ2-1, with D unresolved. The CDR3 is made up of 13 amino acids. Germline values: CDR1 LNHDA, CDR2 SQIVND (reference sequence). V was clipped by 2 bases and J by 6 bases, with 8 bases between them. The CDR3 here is CASSITPLNEQFF. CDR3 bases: TGTGCCAGTAGTATAACTCCTCTCAATGAGCAGTTCTTC. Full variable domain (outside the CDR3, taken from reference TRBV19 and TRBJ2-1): DGGITQSPKYLFRKEGQNVTLSCEQNLNHDAMYWYRQDPGQGLRLIYYSQIVNDFQKGDIAEGYSVSREKKESFPLTVTSAQKNPTAFYLCASSITPLNEQFFGPGTRLTVL.

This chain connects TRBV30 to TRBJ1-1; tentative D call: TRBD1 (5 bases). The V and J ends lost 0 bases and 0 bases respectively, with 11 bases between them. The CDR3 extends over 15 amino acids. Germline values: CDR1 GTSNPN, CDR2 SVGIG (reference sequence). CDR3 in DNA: TGTGCCTGGAGTGTACGGGGGTTCATGAACACTGAAGCTTTCTTT. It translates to CAWSVRGFMNTEAFF.

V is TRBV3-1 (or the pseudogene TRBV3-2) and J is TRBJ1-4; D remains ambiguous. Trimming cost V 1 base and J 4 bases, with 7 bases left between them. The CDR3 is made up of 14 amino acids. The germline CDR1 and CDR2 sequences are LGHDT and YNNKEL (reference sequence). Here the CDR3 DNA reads TGTGCCAGCAGCCAAGCTGGTCTTAATGAAAAACTGTTTTTT. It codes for CASSQAGLNEKLFF.